These 9 T cell receptor beta chains were all obtained from the same sample, sequenced in a study of somatic mutations in cytotoxic T cells in rheumatoid arthritis. Libraries were prepared by immunoSEQ multiplex PCR; TCRdb keeps only in-frame clonotypes and omits some of them. This table holds some 21,000 clones, 65% to 85% found once. Source material: CD8+ T cells sorted from blood. All receptors derive from an adult with rheumatoid arthritis.

This sequence joins TRBV4-1 and TRBJ2-7, with a tentative D call TRBD2 (5 bases). V was pared by 2 bases and J by 3 bases, with 14 bases between. CDR3 size: 15 residues. The germline gives CDR1 MGHRA, CDR2 YSYEKL. The DNA for the CDR3 is TGCGCCAGCAGCCAAATTCCTAAGACTATCTACGAGCAGTACTTC. Protein: CASSQIPKTIYEQYF.

V usage is TRBV7-8 and J usage is TRBJ2-7; D ambiguous. The CDR3 runs 12 residues. Between the trimmed V and J ends, which lost 5 bases and 0 bases, there was a span of 5 bases. In germline, CDR1 is SGHVS, CDR2 FQNEAQ. The DNA of the CDR3 is TGTGCCAGCAGCCCCTCCTCCTACGAGCAGTACTTC. Translating gives CASSPSSYEQYF.

The chain links TRBV27 to TRBJ2-2, with TRBD1 matching 8 bases. The V gene end was trimmed by 6 bases and the J gene end by 1 base; junction bases not matched to a gene: 7. Germline-derived CDR1 and CDR2 are MNHEY and SMNVEV (reference sequence). The CDR3 has 16 amino acids. DNA for the CDR3: TGTGCCAGCAGCCCTAACAGGGGGTTGAACACCGGGGAGCTGTTTTTT. It specifies CASSPNRGLNTGELFF.

The V and J genes are TRBV27 and TRBJ1-1; D is unclear. V was trimmed by 5 bases and J by 11 bases, leaving 24 bases between them. The CDR3 has 15 amino acids. The germline CDR1 and CDR2 sequences are MNHEY and SMNVEV (reference sequence). The chain's CDR3 is CASSASSPGLGIAFF. CDR3 nucleotide sequence: TGTGCCAGCAGTGCCAGCTCACCGGGCCTAGGGATTGCTTTCTTT.

The chain couples TRBV7-9 to TRBJ1-2; 7 nucleotides match TRBD1. This CDR3 has 15 amino acids. Germline CDR1 and CDR2: SEHNR and FQNEAQ (reference sequence). V trimming: 5 bases; J trimming: 1 base; junction bases outside the gene matches: 7. CDR3 DNA sequence: TGTGCCAGCAGCACCTCCGGGACAGATAACTATGGCTACACCTTC. Its translation: CASSTSGTDNYGYTF.

This clone was counted a few times. The rearrangement uses TRBV13 and TRBJ2-7, with D possibly being TRBD1 or TRBD2 (5 bases each). The germline gives CDR1 PRHDT, CDR2 FYEKMQ (reference sequence). V was trimmed by 5 bases and J by 0 bases, leaving 8 bases between them. This CDR3 has 13 residues. CDR3 amino acids: CASSGAGSYEQYF. DNA of the CDR3: TGTGCCAGCAGCGGGGCGGGCTCCTACGAGCAGTACTTC.

V is TRBV18 and J is TRBJ1-4; a possible D gene is TRBD1 (5 bases). Deletions cut 1 base from V and 6 bases from J, with 15 bases between. The CDR3 has 16 residues. Germline V lookup: CDR1 KGHSH, CDR2 LQKENI. CDR3 sequence: CASSPLNRKLYEKLFF. DNA for the CDR3: TGTGCCAGCTCACCACTAAACAGGAAACTATATGAAAAACTGTTTTTT.

This chain connects TRBV11-2 to TRBJ1-1; D gene uncertain. The CDR3 spans 11 residues. Germline V gives CDR1 SGHAT, CDR2 FQNNGV. Trimming removed 1 base from V and 5 bases from J, with 2 bases in between. CDR3 residues: CASSLVTEAFF. DNA for the CDR3: TGTGCCAGCAGCTTAGTTACTGAAGCTTTCTTT. The variable domain in full, completed from reference TRBV11-2 and TRBJ1-1, reads EAGVAQSPRYKIIEKRQSVAFWCNPISGHATLYWYQQILGQGPKLLIQFQNNGVVDDSQLPKDRFSAERLKGVDSTLKIQPAKLEDSAVYLCASSLVTEAFFGQGTRLTVV.

This rearrangement joins TRBV7-2 to TRBJ2-1, with D perhaps matching TRBD1 or TRBD2 (5 bases each). The CDR3 has 15 amino acids. The V end lost 1 base, the J end lost 8 bases, and 15 bases lay between the germline ends. The germline V gene has CDR1 SGHTA and CDR2 FQGNSA. CDR3 loop: CASSLESREMDEQFF. The CDR3 DNA reads TGTGCCAGCAGCTTAGAGTCCAGGGAGATGGATGAGCAGTTCTTC. Together with reference TRBV7-2 and TRBJ2-1, the CDR3 gives the full variable domain: GAGVSQSPSNKVTEKGKDVELRCDPISGHTALYWYRQSLGQGLEFLIYFQGNSAPDKSGLPSDRFSAERTGGSVSTLTIQRTQQEDSAVYLCASSLESREMDEQFFGPGTRLTVL.